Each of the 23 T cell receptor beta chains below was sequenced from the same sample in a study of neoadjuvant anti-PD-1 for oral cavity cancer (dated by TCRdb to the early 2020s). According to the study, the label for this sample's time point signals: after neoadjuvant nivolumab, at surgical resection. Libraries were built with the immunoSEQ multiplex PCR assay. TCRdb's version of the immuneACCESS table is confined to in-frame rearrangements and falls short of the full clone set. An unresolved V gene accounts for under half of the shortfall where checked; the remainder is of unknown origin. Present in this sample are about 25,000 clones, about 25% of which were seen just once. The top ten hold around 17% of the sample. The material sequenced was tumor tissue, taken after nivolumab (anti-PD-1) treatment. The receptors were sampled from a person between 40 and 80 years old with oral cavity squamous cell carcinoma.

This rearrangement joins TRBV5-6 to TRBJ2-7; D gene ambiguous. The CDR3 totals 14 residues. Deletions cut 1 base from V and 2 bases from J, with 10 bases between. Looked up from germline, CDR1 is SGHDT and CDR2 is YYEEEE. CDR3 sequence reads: CASSLTVLPYEQYF. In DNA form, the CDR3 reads TGTGCCAGCAGCTTGACAGTCCTCCCCTACGAGCAGTACTTC. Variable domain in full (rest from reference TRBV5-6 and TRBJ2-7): DAGVTQSPTHLIKTRGQQVTLRCSPKSGHDTVSWYQQALGQGPQFIFQYYEEEERQRGNFPDRFSGHQFPNYSSELNVNALLLGDSALYLCASSLTVLPYEQYFGPGTRLTVT.

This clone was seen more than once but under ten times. The CDR3 region has the DNA TGTGCCAGCTTTGGGAACACTGAAGCTTTCTTT. Encoded protein: CASFGNTEAFF. This sequence joins TRBV28 and TRBJ1-1; D remains unclear. CDR3 length: 11 residues. Germline CDR1 and CDR2: MDHEN and SYDVKM. V was cut by 8 bases and J by 1 base, with 5 bases left in between.

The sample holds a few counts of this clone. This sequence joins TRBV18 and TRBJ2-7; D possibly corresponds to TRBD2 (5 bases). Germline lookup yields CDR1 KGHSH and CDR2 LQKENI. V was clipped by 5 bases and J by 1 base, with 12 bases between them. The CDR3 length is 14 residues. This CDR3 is CASSKEPGSYEQYF. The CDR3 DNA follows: TGTGCCAGCTCAAAAGAGCCGGGGTCCTACGAGCAGTACTTC. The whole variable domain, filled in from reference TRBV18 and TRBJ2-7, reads NAGVMQNPRHLVRRRGQEARLRCSPMKGHSHVYWYRQLPEEGLKFMVYLQKENIIDESGMPKERFSAEFPKEGPSILRIQQVVRGDSAAYFCASSKEPGSYEQYFGPGTRLTVT.

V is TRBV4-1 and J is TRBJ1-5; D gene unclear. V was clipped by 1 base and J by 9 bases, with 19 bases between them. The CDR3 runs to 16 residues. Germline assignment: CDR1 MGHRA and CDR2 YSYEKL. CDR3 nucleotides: TGCGCCAGCAGCCAAGTGCATGACATAGCGGGAAGGCCCCAGCATTTT. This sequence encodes CASSQVHDIAGRPQHF.

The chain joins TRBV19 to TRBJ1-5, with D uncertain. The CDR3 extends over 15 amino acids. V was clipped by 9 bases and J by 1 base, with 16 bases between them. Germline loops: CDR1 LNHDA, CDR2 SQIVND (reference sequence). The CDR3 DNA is TGTGCCAGCAAACCAATATACAACAGCAATCAGCCCCAGCATTTT. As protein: CASKPIYNSNQPQHF. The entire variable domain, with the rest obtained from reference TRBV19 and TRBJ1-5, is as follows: DGGITQSPKYLFRKEGQNVTLSCEQNLNHDAMYWYRQDPGQGLRLIYYSQIVNDFQKGDIAEGYSVSREKKESFPLTVTSAQKNPTAFYLCASKPIYNSNQPQHFGDGTRLSIL.

CDR3: CASSKGLADGYEQYF. As DNA, the CDR3 is TGTGCCAGCAGCAAGGGACTAGCAGACGGCTACGAGCAGTACTTC. The chain couples TRBV7-2 to TRBJ2-7; 9 positions agree with TRBD2. Germline V gene sequence: CDR1 SGHTA, CDR2 FQGNSA. This CDR3 spans 15 amino acids. Losses at the gene ends were 5 bases for V and 3 bases for J; bases not matched to a gene: 8.

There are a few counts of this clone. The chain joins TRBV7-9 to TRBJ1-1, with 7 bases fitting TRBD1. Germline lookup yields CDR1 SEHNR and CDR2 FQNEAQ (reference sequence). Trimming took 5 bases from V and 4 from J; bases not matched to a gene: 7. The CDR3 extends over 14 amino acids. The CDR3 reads CASSQVSGGTEAFF. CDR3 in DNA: TGTGCCAGCAGCCAAGTCTCAGGGGGCACTGAAGCTTTCTTT.

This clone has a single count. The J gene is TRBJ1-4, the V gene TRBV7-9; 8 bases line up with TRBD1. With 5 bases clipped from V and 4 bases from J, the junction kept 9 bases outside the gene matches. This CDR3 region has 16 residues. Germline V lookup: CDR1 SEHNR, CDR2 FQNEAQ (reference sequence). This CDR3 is CASSNRLTGGNEKLFF. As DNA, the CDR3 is TGTGCCAGCAGCAACCGACTTACAGGGGGTAATGAAAAACTGTTTTTT.

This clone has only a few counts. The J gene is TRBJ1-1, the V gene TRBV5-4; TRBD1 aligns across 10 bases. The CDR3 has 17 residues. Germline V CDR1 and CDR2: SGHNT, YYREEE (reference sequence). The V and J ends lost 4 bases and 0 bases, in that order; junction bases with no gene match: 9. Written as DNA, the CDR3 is TGTGCCAGCAGCGGGGGACAGGGGAGTCGGGTGAACACTGAAGCTTTCTTT. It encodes CASSGGQGSRVNTEAFF.

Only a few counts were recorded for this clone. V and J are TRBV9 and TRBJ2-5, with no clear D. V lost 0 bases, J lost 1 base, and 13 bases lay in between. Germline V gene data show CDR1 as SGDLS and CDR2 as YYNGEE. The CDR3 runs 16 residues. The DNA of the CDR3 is TGTGCCAGCAGCGTAGGGTCGAGTTTAGGCCAAGAGACCCAGTACTTC. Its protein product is CASSVGSSLGQETQYF.

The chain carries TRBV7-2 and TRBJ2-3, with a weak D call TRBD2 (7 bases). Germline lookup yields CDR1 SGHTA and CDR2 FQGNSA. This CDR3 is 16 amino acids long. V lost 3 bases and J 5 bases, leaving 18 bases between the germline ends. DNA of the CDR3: TGTGCCAGCAGCTTGGGTTCGGGGGGCCTTGGAGATACGCAGTATTTT. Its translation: CASSLGSGGLGDTQYF.

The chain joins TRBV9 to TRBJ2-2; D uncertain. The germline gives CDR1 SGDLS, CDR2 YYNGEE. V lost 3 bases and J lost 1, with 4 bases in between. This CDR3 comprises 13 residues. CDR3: CASSAENTGELFF. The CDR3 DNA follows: TGTGCCAGCAGCGCCGAGAACACCGGGGAGCTGTTTTTT.

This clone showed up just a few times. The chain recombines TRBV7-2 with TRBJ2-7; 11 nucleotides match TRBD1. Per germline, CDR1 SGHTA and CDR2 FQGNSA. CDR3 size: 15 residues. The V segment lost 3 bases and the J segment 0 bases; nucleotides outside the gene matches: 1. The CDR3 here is CASSLGQGGSYEQYF. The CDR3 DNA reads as TGTGCCAGCAGCTTGGGACAGGGGGGCTCCTACGAGCAGTACTTC.

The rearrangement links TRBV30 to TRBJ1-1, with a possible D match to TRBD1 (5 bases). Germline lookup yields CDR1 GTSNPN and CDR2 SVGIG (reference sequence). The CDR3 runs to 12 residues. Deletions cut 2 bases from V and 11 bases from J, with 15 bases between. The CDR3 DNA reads TGTGCCTGGAGTTGGACACAGTCCCTTGCTTTCTTT. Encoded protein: CAWSWTQSLAFF.

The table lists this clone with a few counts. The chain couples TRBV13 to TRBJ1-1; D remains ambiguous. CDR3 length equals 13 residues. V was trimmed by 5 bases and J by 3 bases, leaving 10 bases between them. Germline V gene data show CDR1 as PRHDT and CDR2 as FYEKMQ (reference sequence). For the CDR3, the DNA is TGTGCCAGCAGCCCCTGGGCTTACACTGAAGCTTTCTTT. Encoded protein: CASSPWAYTEAFF.

CDR3 region: CASSEAVPPGQKIYEQYF. The CDR3 DNA sequence: TGTGCCAGCAGTGAAGCAGTCCCTCCGGGACAGAAAATCTACGAGCAGTACTTC. The V call is TRBV6-1, the J call TRBJ2-7, with TRBD1 identical over 7 bases. Germline-derived CDR1 and CDR2 are MNHNS and SASEGT. CDR3 length: 18 residues. V lost 0 bases and J lost 3; bases outside the gene matches: 14.

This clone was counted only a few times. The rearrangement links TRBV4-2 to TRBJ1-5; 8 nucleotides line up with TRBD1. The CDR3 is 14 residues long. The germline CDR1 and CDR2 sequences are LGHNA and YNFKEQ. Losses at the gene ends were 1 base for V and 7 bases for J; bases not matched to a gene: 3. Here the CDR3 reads CASSQVTGAQPQHF. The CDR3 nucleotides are TGTGCCAGCAGCCAAGTGACAGGGGCACAGCCCCAGCATTTT.

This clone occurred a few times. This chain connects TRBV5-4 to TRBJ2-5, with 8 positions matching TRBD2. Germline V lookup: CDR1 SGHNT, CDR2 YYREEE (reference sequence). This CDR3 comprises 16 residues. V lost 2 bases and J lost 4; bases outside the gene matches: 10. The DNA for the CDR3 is TGTGCCAGCAGCTTAGGAGGGAGCGGGGGAGCAGAGACCCAGTACTTC. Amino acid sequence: CASSLGGSGGAETQYF.

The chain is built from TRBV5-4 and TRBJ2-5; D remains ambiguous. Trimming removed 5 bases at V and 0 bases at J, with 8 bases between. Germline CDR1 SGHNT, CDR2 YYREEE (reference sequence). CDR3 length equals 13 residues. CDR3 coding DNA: TGTGCCAGCAGTCTGAGCCACCAAGAGACCCAGTACTTC. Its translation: CASSLSHQETQYF.

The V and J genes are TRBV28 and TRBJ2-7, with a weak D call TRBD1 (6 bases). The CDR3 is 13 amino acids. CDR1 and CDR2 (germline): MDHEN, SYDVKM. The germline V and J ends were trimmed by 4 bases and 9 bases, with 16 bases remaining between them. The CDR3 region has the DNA TGTGCCAGCAGTTCCGATATGGGACAAAGGCAGTACTTC. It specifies CASSSDMGQRQYF.

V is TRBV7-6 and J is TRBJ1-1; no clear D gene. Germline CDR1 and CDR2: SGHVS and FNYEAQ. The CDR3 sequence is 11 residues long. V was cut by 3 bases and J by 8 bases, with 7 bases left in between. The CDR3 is CASSFGSEAFF. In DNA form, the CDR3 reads TGTGCCAGCAGCTTTGGATCCGAAGCTTTCTTT.

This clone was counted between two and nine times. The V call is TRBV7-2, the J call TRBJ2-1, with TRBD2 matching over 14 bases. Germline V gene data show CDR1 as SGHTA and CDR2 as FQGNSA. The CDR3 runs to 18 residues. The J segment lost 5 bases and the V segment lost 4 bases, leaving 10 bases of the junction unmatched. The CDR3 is CASSSDPGLAGANNEQFF. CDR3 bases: TGTGCCAGCAGCTCCGATCCGGGACTAGCGGGAGCTAACAATGAGCAGTTCTTC.

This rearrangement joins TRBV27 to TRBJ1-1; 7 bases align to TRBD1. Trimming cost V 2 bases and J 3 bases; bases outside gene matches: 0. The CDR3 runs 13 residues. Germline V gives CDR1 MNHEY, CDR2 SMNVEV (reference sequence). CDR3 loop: CASSLDRDTEAFF. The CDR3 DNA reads TGTGCCAGCAGTTTAGACAGGGACACTGAAGCTTTCTTT.